This T cell receptor (beta chain) was sequenced for a study of CD8 T cells in Susac syndrome. Reverse transcription of about 0.45 to 1 ug RNA was performed with random hexamers. TCRdb fed the immunoSEQ multiplex PCR reads into MiXCR, producing one record per CDR3 protein. The sample includes 250,000 to 350,000 distinct CDR3 sequences, around 84% of them seen just once. Sequenced sample: CD8+ T cells from PBMCs. The sequence was obtained from a human donor with multiple sclerosis.

CDR3: CAIISGRAFNEQYF. As DNA, the CDR3 is TGTGCCATCATCTCCGGGAGGGCCTTCAACGAGCAGTACTTC. The chain links TRBV2 to TRBJ2-7; TRBD2 matches at 8 bases. CDR1 and CDR2 from the germline V gene are SNHLY and FYNNEI. CDR3 length equals 14 residues. Unmatched junction bases numbered 13, after V lost 10 bases and J lost 5 bases.